This is a list of T cell receptor beta chains from one sample in a study of T cell responses to AZD1222 COVID-19 vaccine. Profiling relied on immunoSEQ multiplex PCR, and the TCRdb table lists in-frame clones only, not all of them. Here the sample spans under 130,000 clones, roughly 89% being singletons. The specimen was peripheral blood, collected on day 0 of AZD1222 vaccination. These TCRs come from an adult in good health. Both conserved end residues are trimmed from each CDR3. D genes are given only for firm matches.

TRBV18 . ASSRRLNYEQY
TRBV27 . ASSLQGFYGYT
TRBV19 . ASSMRSGYEQY
TRBV3-1/TRBV3-2 . ASSQARYGKGYEQY
TRBV18 . ASSPGTTSNYGYT
TRBV19 TRBD2 ASSPGLEYEQY
TRBV19 TRBD1 ASSDRGLYGYT
TRBV5-1 . ASSLGGAGANVLT
TRBV28 . ASTPHGANHYEQY
TRBV10-3 . AISGSSYEQY
TRBV28 TRBD2 ASSLLSTSGDRY
TRBV11-2 TRBD1 ASNPPGQTYEQY
TRBV28 . ASSLGGPSTDTQY
TRBV5-6 TRBD2 ASSFLAGLTDTQY
TRBV12-3/TRBV12-4 . ASRITDYNEQF
TRBV19 TRBD2 ASSTLAGAGEQY
TRBV5-4 TRBD1 ASSFGRGQEKLF
TRBV27 . ASSFLGGRGRYEQY
TRBV6-4 . ASKTEGGLNTEAF
TRBV15 TRBD2 ATSPGGGRAVGEQF
TRBV9 . ASSVGAAREQY
TRBV11-2 . ASSLDPRDSYEQY
TRBV5-1 TRBD1 ASSLQGTGNTIY
TRBV29-1 . SVEAGGGQPQH
TRBV19 TRBD1 ASSSWGQGGNQPQH
TRBV13 TRBD2 ASSLGTSGIPEQY
TRBV19 TRBD1 ASSTDRSSYNEQF
TRBV20-1 . PNGCTEAF
TRBV28 TRBD1 AGGDSRGRGTFIDQPQH
TRBV5-1 TRBD2 ASSLVYGGSNTGELF
TRBV12-3/TRBV12-4 . ASSLEATEAF
TRBV15 . ATSTRRGSGELF
TRBV25-1 TRBD1 ASSEPGQVPPYGYT
TRBV18 . ASSSDVNNQPQH
TRBV5-1 . ASSLDDVTDTQY
TRBV3-1/TRBV3-2 . ASSQEWQTYNEQF
TRBV7-9 . ASSLSGQAYEQY
TRBV19 TRBD1 ASSRDRGSTDTQY
TRBV7-2 . ASSLEVYRGANYGYT
TRBV5-4 TRBD2 ASSPSSGAAGANVLT
TRBV7-2 . ASSPGTRYNEQF